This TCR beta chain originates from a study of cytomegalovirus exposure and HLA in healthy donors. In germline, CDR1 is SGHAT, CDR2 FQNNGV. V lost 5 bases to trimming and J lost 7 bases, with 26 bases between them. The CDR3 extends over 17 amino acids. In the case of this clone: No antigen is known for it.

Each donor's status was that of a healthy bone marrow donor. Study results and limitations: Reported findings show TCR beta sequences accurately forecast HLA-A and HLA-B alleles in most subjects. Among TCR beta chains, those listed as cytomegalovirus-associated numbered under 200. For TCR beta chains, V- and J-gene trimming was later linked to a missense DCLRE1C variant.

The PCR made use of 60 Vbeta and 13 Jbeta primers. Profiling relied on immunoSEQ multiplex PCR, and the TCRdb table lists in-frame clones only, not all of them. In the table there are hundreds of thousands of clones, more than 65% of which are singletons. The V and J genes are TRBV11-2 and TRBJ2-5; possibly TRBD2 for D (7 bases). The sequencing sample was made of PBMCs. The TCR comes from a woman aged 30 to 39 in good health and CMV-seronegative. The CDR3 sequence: CASSLVGGGLSGATQYF. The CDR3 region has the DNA TGTGCCAGCAGCCTCGTGGGCGGGGGCCTCTCAGGAGCGACCCAGTACTTC.